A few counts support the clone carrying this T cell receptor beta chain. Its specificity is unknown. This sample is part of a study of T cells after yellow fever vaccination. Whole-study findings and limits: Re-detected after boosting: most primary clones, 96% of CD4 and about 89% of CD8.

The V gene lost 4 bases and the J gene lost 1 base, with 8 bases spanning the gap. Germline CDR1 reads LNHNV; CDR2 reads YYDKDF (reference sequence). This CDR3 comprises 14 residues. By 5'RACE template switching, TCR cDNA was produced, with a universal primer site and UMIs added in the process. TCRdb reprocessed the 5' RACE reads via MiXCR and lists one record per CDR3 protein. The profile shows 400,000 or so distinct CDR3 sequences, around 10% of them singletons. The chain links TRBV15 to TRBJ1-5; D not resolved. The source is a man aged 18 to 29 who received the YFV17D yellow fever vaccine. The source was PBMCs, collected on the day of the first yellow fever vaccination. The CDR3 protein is CATSTQQSNQPQHF. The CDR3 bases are TGTGCCACCAGCACCCAGCAGAGCAATCAGCCCCAGCATTTT.